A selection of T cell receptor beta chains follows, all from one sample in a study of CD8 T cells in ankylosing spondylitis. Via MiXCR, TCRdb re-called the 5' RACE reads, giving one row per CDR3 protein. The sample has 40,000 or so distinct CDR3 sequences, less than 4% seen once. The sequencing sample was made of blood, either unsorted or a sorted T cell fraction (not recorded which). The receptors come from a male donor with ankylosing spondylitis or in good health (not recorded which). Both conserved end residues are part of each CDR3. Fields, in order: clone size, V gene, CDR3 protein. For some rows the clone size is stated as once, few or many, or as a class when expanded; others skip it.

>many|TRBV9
CASSPHGRGEQFF
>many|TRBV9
CASSFSGTGVNEQFF
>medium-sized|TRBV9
CASSIRGAVQETQYF
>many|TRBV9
CASSVAGGVIQYF
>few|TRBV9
CASSVAAEPYNEQFF
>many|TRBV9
CASSVAGVETQYF
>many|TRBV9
CASSATGTGLSYNEQFF
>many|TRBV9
CASSSGTGGGEKLFF
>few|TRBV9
CASSVWGVSDYGYTF
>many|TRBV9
CASSATSGGANEQFF
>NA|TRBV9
CASSVALAGASTDTQYF
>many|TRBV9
CASSAPQGGTTNEQFF
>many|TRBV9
CASCMTGTGVGELFF
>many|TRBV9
CASSGSPLENQPQHF
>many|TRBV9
CASSVSGQGPENTIYF
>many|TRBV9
CASSTRSGGGETQYF
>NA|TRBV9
CASSAAERPRVGYTF
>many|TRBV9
CASSPGGGQGTGELFF
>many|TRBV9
CASSVQGGGTDTQYF
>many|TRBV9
CASSVIGGTSGGQETQYF
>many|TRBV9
CASSAGAGGAEQFF
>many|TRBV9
CASATGVVETQYF
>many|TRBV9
CASSVAPGQGTGYTF
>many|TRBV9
CASSPLAGGLENIQYF
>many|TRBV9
CASSVVPKGTNEQFF
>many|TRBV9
CASSVAGGGDTQYF
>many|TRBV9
CASSVESNSPLHF
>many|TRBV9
CASSGQGEAYGYTF
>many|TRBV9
CASSGSRSNSPLHF
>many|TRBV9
CASSVGGTTDTQYF
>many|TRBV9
CASSGTTGVVTGELFF
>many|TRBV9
CASSVGIGETGGGTQYF
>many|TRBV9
CASSPGGGRHTGELFF
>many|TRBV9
CASSDRGNTGELFF
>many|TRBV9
CASSVTGGPVMKELFF
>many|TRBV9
CASSVSSGGARELFF